This TCR beta chain comes out of a study of cytomegalovirus exposure and HLA in healthy donors. The CDR3 extends over 14 amino acids. Trimming removed 7 bases at V and 9 bases at J, with 19 bases between. CDR1 is MNHNY, CDR2 SVGAGI, per germline (reference sequence). As regards this clone: The antigen remains undetermined.

Primers: 60 Vbeta forward and 13 Jbeta reverse. TCRdb's copy holds only in-frame clones and misses some; the assay was immunoSEQ multiplex PCR. The repertoire holds about 130,000 clones, roughly 80% seen once, with around 2% in the top ten. Regarding the study as a whole: V- and J-gene trimming in TCR beta was tied to a missense DCLRE1C variant by an analysis performed later.

As for the donors, each was a healthy bone marrow donor. The chain couples TRBV6-6 to TRBJ2-1, with D perhaps matching TRBD2 (5 bases). The sequence was obtained from a man aged 25-45 years in good health and CMV-seronegative. Material: PBMCs. The CDR3 DNA is TGTGCCAGCACCAACCTCCACGGAGGAATTGAGCAGTTCTTC. This gives the protein CASTNLHGGIEQFF.